These 13 T cell receptor beta chains share one sample of origin, sequenced in a study of T cell changes during pregnancy in multiple sclerosis. Clones were read by immunoSEQ multiplex PCR, and TCRdb kept only the in-frame ones, dropping some. The table has 35,000 to 45,000 clones, 85% to 95% seen once; the top ten hold approximately 8.3%. Source: CD8+ T cells from peripheral blood mononuclear cells, taken in the third trimester of pregnancy. The origin of the receptors is a female donor with multiple sclerosis, enrolled in a pregnancy study.

The rearrangement uses TRBV15 and TRBJ2-7, with a tentative D call TRBD1 (6 bases). V dropped 5 bases and J dropped 1 base, with 15 bases sitting between them. Germline loops: CDR1 LNHNV, CDR2 YYDKDF (reference sequence). This CDR3 is built from 15 residues. The CDR3 nucleotides read TGTGCCACCAGCCGAAGACAGGACCTATCCTACGAGCAGTACTTC. Amino acids: CATSRRQDLSYEQYF.

V usage is TRBV7-9 and J usage is TRBJ2-3; tentative D call: TRBD2 (5 bases). Trimming pared 5 bases from V and 8 bases from J, leaving 23 bases between. Germline lookup yields CDR1 SEHNR and CDR2 FQNEAQ (reference sequence). The length of the CDR3 is 16 residues. The CDR3 bases are TGTGCCAGCAGCCCCTTAAAGGACTCCCCAGGAGGTACGCAGTATTTT. Protein product: CASSPLKDSPGGTQYF.

The chain joins TRBV6-4 to TRBJ1-1; TRBD1 might be the D (6 bases). From germline, CDR1 is MRHNA and CDR2 SNTAGT. V was shortened by 2 bases and J by 4 bases, with 11 bases between the two germline ends. The CDR3 is made up of 14 amino acids. CDR3 coding DNA: TGTGCCAGCAGTGACAGGGAGGGGGGCACTGAAGCTTTCTTT. This codes for CASSDREGGTEAFF.

The V call is TRBV27, the J call TRBJ1-1; TRBD1 might be the D (6 bases). V was cut by 3 bases and J by 5 bases, with 13 bases left in between. This CDR3 contains 14 residues. The V gene's germline CDR1 is MNHEY and CDR2 SMNVEV (reference sequence). CDR3 in amino acids: CASSFTMGTTEAFF. The CDR3 region has the DNA TGTGCCAGCAGTTTCACCATGGGGACAACTGAAGCTTTCTTT.

The chain combines TRBV5-6 with TRBJ2-1; 10 bases are a match to TRBD2. This CDR3 has 12 residues. V was clipped by 4 bases and J by 10 bases; unmatched bases: 2. Per the germline V gene, CDR1 is SGHDT and CDR2 is YYEEEE. The CDR3 sequence: CASSQGLAEQFF. DNA for the CDR3: TGTGCCAGCAGCCAGGGACTAGCGGAGCAGTTCTTC.

The CDR3 here is CSATYSGYTF. The CDR3 DNA sequence: TGCAGTGCGACATATTCTGGCTACACCTTC. This chain connects TRBV20-1 to TRBJ1-2; no clear D. CDR3 size: 10 residues. Germline CDR1 reads DFQATT; CDR2 reads SNEGSKA (reference sequence). The V end was cut by 6 bases, the J end by 7 bases, with 9 bases between.

The chain combines TRBV15 with TRBJ1-5; 9 positions agree with TRBD1. Germline V lookup: CDR1 LNHNV, CDR2 YYDKDF (reference sequence). V shed 0 bases, J shed 10 bases, and the junction held 7 bases outside the gene matches. The CDR3 is 15 residues long. CDR3 in DNA: TGTGCCACCAGCAGAGACCGTGGGACAGGGCAACCCCAGCATTTT. Residues: CATSRDRGTGQPQHF.

V and J are TRBV6-1 and TRBJ2-3; a possible D gene is TRBD1 (6 bases). Germline CDR1 and CDR2: MNHNS and SASEGT. This CDR3 comprises 15 residues. V shed 3 bases and J shed 3 bases, with 13 bases lying between them. Written as DNA, the CDR3 is TGTGCCAGCAGTGATAACCCAGGGGTGACAGATACGCAGTATTTT. Translation gives CASSDNPGVTDTQYF.

The table lists this clone with a count of one. The rearrangement links TRBV30 to TRBJ1-1; 7 nucleotides agree with TRBD1. J lost 7 bases, V lost 5 bases, and 10 bases had no gene match. The CDR3 is 13 residues long. The germline V gene encodes CDR1 GTSNPN and CDR2 SVGIG (reference sequence). DNA for the CDR3: TGTGCCTGGTCGGGGACAGTGCTGATTGAAGCTTTCTTT. It is translated as CAWSGTVLIEAFF.

This CDR3 reads CASSYEEPYDEQFF. The CDR3 coding sequence is TGTGCCAGCAGTTACGAAGAGCCCTATGATGAGCAGTTCTTC. The chain combines TRBV6-5 with TRBJ2-1; D not resolved. The V and J ends lost 2 bases and 8 bases respectively, with 13 bases between them. The germline V gene has CDR1 MNHEY and CDR2 SVGAGI. The CDR3 is 14 residues long.

This rearrangement joins TRBV6-1 to TRBJ1-1, with 8 bases lining up with TRBD1. The V gene's germline CDR1 is MNHNS and CDR2 SASEGT. The length of the CDR3 is 13 residues. The junction had 2 bases not matched to a gene; V was cut back by 7 bases and J by 1 base. CDR3 nucleotides: TGTGCCAGCATCGGGACAGGGAACACTGAAGCTTTCTTT. Translation gives CASIGTGNTEAFF.

V usage is TRBV6-1 and J usage is TRBJ1-5; 7 nucleotides align to TRBD1. From germline, CDR1 is MNHNS and CDR2 SASEGT. Losses at the gene ends were 2 bases for V and 6 bases for J; bases not matched to a gene: 7. The CDR3 has 15 residues. This CDR3 is CASSESVTGTQPQHF. As DNA, the CDR3 is TGTGCCAGCAGTGAATCGGTGACAGGGACTCAGCCCCAGCATTTT.

This clone was counted a single time. The V gene is TRBV28, the J gene TRBJ1-1; 10 positions match TRBD1. The CDR3 contains 17 residues. J gave up 8 bases and V 5 bases, and 17 bases lay outside the gene matches. The germline gives CDR1 MDHEN, CDR2 SYDVKM. The chain's CDR3 is CASSLSARGQGYREAFF. The CDR3 region has the DNA TGTGCCAGCAGTCTATCAGCCCGGGGACAGGGGTATAGGGAAGCTTTCTTT. Full variable domain (outside the CDR3, taken from reference TRBV28 and TRBJ1-1): DVKVTQSSRYLVKRTGEKVFLECVQDMDHENMFWYRQDPGLGLRLIYFSYDVKMKEKGDIPEGYSVSREKKERFSLILESASTNQTSMYLCASSLSARGQGYREAFFGQGTRLTVV.